Sequencing of this T cell receptor beta chain was carried out in a study of T cell responses to AZD1222 COVID-19 vaccine. TCRdb's copy holds only in-frame clones and misses some; the assay was immunoSEQ multiplex PCR. The sample yields about 150,000 clones, approximately 95% seen once. The V gene lost 4 bases and the J gene lost 6 bases, with 13 bases spanning the gap. Germline loops: CDR1 MNHEY, CDR2 SVGEGT. The CDR3 covers 14 residues. The clonotype was recovered from an adult who received the AZD1222 COVID-19 vaccine. This specimen consisted of peripheral blood, obtained 28 days after the second AZD1222 dose. The chain joins TRBV6-2 or TRBV6-3 to TRBJ2-1; tentative D call: TRBD2 (7 bases). CDR3 DNA sequence: TGTGCCAGCAGTTGGAGGGGGGGGGTCAATGAGCAGTTCTTC. This sequence encodes CASSWRGGVNEQFF.